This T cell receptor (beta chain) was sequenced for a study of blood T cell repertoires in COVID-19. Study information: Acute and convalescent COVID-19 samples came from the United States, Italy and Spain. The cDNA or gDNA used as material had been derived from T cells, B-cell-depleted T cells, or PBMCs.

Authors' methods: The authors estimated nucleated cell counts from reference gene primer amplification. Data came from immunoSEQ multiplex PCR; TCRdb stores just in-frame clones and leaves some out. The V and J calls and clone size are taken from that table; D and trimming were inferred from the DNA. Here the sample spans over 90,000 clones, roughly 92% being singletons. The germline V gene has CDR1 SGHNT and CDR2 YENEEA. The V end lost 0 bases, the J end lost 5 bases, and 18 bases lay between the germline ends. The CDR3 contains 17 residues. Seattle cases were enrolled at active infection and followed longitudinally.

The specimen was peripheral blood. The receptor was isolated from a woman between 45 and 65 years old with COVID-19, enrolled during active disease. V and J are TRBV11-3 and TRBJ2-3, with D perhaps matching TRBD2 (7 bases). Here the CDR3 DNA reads TGTGCCAGCAGCTTAGAGGGGCCGGGGGGCGTACGAGATACGCAGTATTTT. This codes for CASSLEGPGGVRDTQYF.